Included here is one TCR beta chain sequence, with context. The antigen is not known. With a J-beta primer mix and a sample-barcoded 5' primer, a second PCR ran about 7 to 12 cycles. Each CDR3 protein gets one entry after TCRdb re-called the 5' RACE reads with MiXCR. Seen here are approximately 800,000 distinct CDR3 sequences, 58% observed once, and the top ten hold roughly 22%. The source of the sample is a study of blood T cells in healthy people across ages. For the study at large: The capture of about one barcoded beta molecule per two T cells was achieved by template switching.

General study results and limits: Unsorted PBMC input precluded a conclusive naive versus antigen-experienced comparison.

From germline, CDR1 is MNHNY and CDR2 SVGAGI (reference sequence). The CDR3 loop spans 12 amino acids. Trimming took 5 bases from V and 5 from J, leaving 7 bases between them. The source material was blood. The chain recombines TRBV6-6 with TRBJ1-5, with D perhaps matching TRBD1 (5 bases). This clonotype was sampled from a man aged 25 to 45 in good health. The CDR3 here is CASSKGDQPQHF. The CDR3 nucleotides read TGTGCCAGCAGTAAAGGGGATCAGCCCCAGCATTTT.